This T cell receptor (beta chain) was found in a study of CD8 T cells in ankylosing spondylitis (dated by TCRdb to about 2017). For the study in its entirety: To find TCR variants linked to disease, the study profiled T cell receptor beta repertoires in ankylosing spondylitis patients and healthy donors. The full study cohort comprised around 23 ankylosing spondylitis patients and approximately 100 healthy donors. Peripheral blood was sampled, and synovial fluid was also collected from ankylosing spondylitis patients. Summary of the overall study and its limitations: The disease-linked clones showed a CD8+ phenotype and occurred at relatively low frequencies in peripheral blood. Some motif variants had previously been reported in the synovial fluid and blood of reactive arthritis patients, which suggests shared mechanisms of disease initiation. A TCR beta motif made up of several highly homologous amino acid variants appeared to be characteristic of blood from ankylosing spondylitis patients. According to the report, matched synovial fluid samples from ankylosing spondylitis patients were significantly enriched for the disease-linked clones.

This clonotype was detected a few times. Its antigen target is currently unknown. Qualities for individual bases were not recorded, and no much larger clone is one base off. Taken from the germline V gene (reference sequence), the CDR1 and CDR2 loops are SEHNR and FQNEAQ. Including cysteine and phenylalanine, the CDR3 has 14 amino acids. Of all the DNA, just the CDR3 is kept, 42 bases in frame from base 1. Relative to germline, V is 0 bases shorter and J is 2 bases shorter, with 8 bases between their ends. TCRdb records Illumina HiSeq 2500 as the sequencer. Quantitative 5'-RACE with molecular barcodes was used to prepare TCR beta libraries. The study's own analysis went as follows. Disease-linked TCR variants were identified with a new computational method built on a probabilistic model of VDJ rearrangement. TCRdb applied fastp at Q25 and MiXCR to the public reads, then kept only in-frame beta chains. Under each unique CDR3 protein, matching rows form one entry showing the most common genes and DNA. Here the V and J calls rest on TCRdb's processing, not on the authors' analysis. In all, the sample holds roughly 240,000 distinct CDR3 sequences, and 32% of those were seen once. The ten largest clonotypes hold 4% to 5.5% of the sample.

The clonotype comes from a male donor with ankylosing spondylitis or in good health (not recorded which). The chain links TRBV7-9 with TRBJ2-7; too little of a D gene remains to name it. Sequencing was carried out using blood, either unsorted or a sorted T cell fraction (not recorded which). The CDR3 region: CASSLALRPYEQYF. The bases are TGTGCCAGCAGCTTAGCGCTCAGGCCCTACGAGCAGTACTTC.